The source of this T cell receptor (beta chain) is a study of blood T cell repertoires in COVID-19. Study-level background: Researchers got acute and convalescent COVID-19 samples from the United States, Italy and Spain.

Original methodology: Researchers report that nucleated cell counts were estimated from reference gene primer amplification. The assay was immunoSEQ multiplex PCR, and TCRdb's table has in-frame clones only and misses some. V and J calls and clone size are given by that table; D and trimming were obtained from the DNA. The data contain some 290,000 clones, under 90% of them singletons. The germline V and J ends were trimmed by 4 bases and 3 bases, with 13 bases remaining between them. CDR1 and CDR2 from the germline V gene are SGHRS and YFSETQ. The CDR3 is 14 residues long. The chain carries TRBV5-1 and TRBJ1-1; TRBD1 is a possible D gene (6 bases). The sample consisted of peripheral blood. The receptor's source is a woman in her twenties or thirties with COVID-19, enrolled during active disease. The CDR3 DNA reads as TGCGCCAGCAGCAGACCCCCAGGGGACACTGAAGCTTTCTTT. This encodes CASSRPPGDTEAFF.